The next 15 T cell receptor beta chains were all read from a single sample in a study of T-cell memory formation after mild COVID-19. Each CDR3 protein gets one entry after TCRdb re-called the 5' RACE reads with MiXCR. The data show about 500,000 distinct CDR3 sequences, 20% seen once. Sequencing was done on a sample of PBMCs or a T cell subset sorted from them (not recorded which). The receptors here all came from an adult woman who had mild COVID-19 (a few samples of this study predate the infection). Cell type and time point are not known.

The CDR3 DNA sequence: TGCGCCAGCAGCCAAGACCCTAGCGGGAGGGCTTCCGAGCAGTACTTC. Translated: CASSQDPSGRASEQYF. The V call is TRBV4-1, the J call TRBJ2-7, with 12 bases lining up with TRBD2. Germline V lookup: CDR1 MGHRA, CDR2 YSYEKL. This CDR3 spans 16 amino acids. V lost 0 bases and J lost 6; bases outside the gene matches: 6.

This chain connects TRBV12-3 or TRBV12-4 to TRBJ2-2; 9 nucleotides align to TRBD1. V lost 6 bases, J lost 5 bases, and 13 bases stayed unmatched. The CDR3 covers 17 residues. Written as DNA, the CDR3 is TGTGCCAGCAGCCGATTGAACAGGGGGCGAGGTACCGGGGAGCTGTTTTTT. This translates into CASSRLNRGRGTGELFF.

J is TRBJ2-5 and V is TRBV10-3, with 8 bases aligning to TRBD1. V dropped 4 bases and J dropped 5; count of bases not matched to a gene: 6. The CDR3 totals 14 residues. CDR1 is ENHRY, CDR2 SYGVKD, per germline. This chain's CDR3 is CAISAGTGMETQYF. CDR3 DNA: TGTGCCATCAGTGCGGGGACAGGAATGGAGACCCAGTACTTC.

V gene TRBV5-1 combines with J gene TRBJ2-7; D tentatively reads TRBD1 or TRBD2 (5 bases each). This CDR3 has 13 amino acids. Deletions cut 5 bases from V and 2 bases from J, with 11 bases between. Germline V gene lookup returns CDR1 SGHRS and CDR2 YFSETQ. CDR3 residues: CASRAGATYEQYF. The DNA of the CDR3 is TGCGCCAGCAGGGCCGGGGCGACCTACGAGCAGTACTTC. Complete variable domain (other parts from reference TRBV5-1 and TRBJ2-7): KAGVTQTPRYLIKTRGQQVTLSCSPISGHRSVSWYQQTPGQGLQFLFEYFSETQRNKGNFPGRFSGRQFSNSRSEMNVSTLELGDSALYLCASRAGATYEQYFGPGTRLTVT.

The CDR3 loop reads CASSLPGAADTQYF. The CDR3 DNA is TGTGCCAGCAGCTTACCAGGGGCGGCAGATACGCAGTATTTT. The chain joins TRBV7-9 to TRBJ2-3; perhaps TRBD1 as D (6 bases). CDR3 length: 14 residues. Looked up from germline, CDR1 is SEHNR and CDR2 is FQNEAQ (reference sequence). Trimming took 2 bases from V and 4 from J, leaving 10 bases between them.

In this sample, this clonotype turned up a few times. The rearrangement uses TRBV3-1 and TRBJ1-6; D is undetermined. Deletions cut 1 base from V and 7 bases from J, with 11 bases between. The CDR3 runs 15 residues. CDR1 LGHDT and CDR2 YNNKEL come from the germline V gene (reference sequence). CDR3 residues: CASSQGSVGNSPLHF. The CDR3 coding sequence is TGTGCCAGCAGCCAAGGGAGCGTGGGGAATTCACCCCTCCACTTT.

This clonotype is a singleton in its sample. The chain uses TRBV14 and TRBJ1-2; D remains ambiguous. Germline lookup yields CDR1 SGHDN and CDR2 FVKESK. V shed 0 bases and J shed 8 bases, with 10 bases lying between them. The CDR3 is 13 amino acids. As DNA, the CDR3 is TGTGCCAGCAGCCAAGAAGGGAACTCGGGCTACACCTTC. Its translation is CASSQEGNSGYTF.

This clonotype was seen ten or more times. The J gene is TRBJ1-5, the V gene TRBV5-5; D possibly corresponds to TRBD1 (5 bases). CDR1 and CDR2 (germline): SGHKS, YYEKEE (reference sequence). The V and J ends lost 4 bases and 2 bases respectively, with 16 bases between them. This CDR3 spans 16 amino acids. The CDR3, as DNA: TGTGCCAGCAGCCCCCGTTGGGGCGAGGGCAATCAGCCCCAGCATTTT. Its translation: CASSPRWGEGNQPQHF.

The chain uses TRBV4-1 and TRBJ2-3; D perhaps matches TRBD1 (6 bases). CDR1 is MGHRA, CDR2 YSYEKL, per germline. The length of the CDR3 is 16 residues. Trimming stripped 0 bases from V and 0 bases from J, with 10 bases between. As DNA, the CDR3 is TGCGCCAGCAGCCAAGATCGAACAGGGAGCACAGATACGCAGTATTTT. This translates into CASSQDRTGSTDTQYF.

This clonotype occurred a few times. CDR3 region: CASSPPSSSMNTEAFF. CDR3 coding DNA: TGTGCCAGCTCACCACCATCCAGCTCCATGAACACTGAAGCTTTCTTT. The chain combines TRBV18 with TRBJ1-1; D call uncertain. With 0 bases removed from V and 0 bases from J, the gap between germline ends came to 11 bases. The length of the CDR3 is 16 residues. Per the germline V gene, CDR1 is KGHSH and CDR2 is LQKENI.

In this sample, this clonotype turned up a few times. V is TRBV29-1 and J is TRBJ2-3; D call uncertain. V was shortened by 4 bases and J by 2 bases, with 7 bases between the two germline ends. The germline CDR1 and CDR2 sequences are SQVTM and ANQGSEA. The CDR3 runs to 12 residues. CDR3 protein: CSVAVNTDTQYF. CDR3 DNA sequence: TGCAGCGTTGCGGTAAACACAGATACGCAGTATTTT.

J is TRBJ2-2 and V is TRBV7-9; no definite D call. Per the germline V gene, CDR1 is SEHNR and CDR2 is FQNEAQ (reference sequence). V was trimmed by 5 bases and J by 6 bases, leaving 16 bases between them. CDR3 length: 15 amino acids. The CDR3 is CASSDRAVGSGELFF. DNA of the CDR3: TGTGCCAGCAGCGACCGGGCCGTGGGCTCCGGGGAGCTGTTTTTT.

This clonotype was detected a few times. The rearrangement links TRBV12-3 or TRBV12-4 to TRBJ1-2, with a weak D call TRBD1 (6 bases). The CDR3 totals 14 residues. The V end was cut by 7 bases, the J end by 4 bases, with 16 bases between. This CDR3 is CASNSQGKLYGYTF. The CDR3 bases are TGTGCCAGCAACTCCCAGGGGAAACTCTATGGCTACACCTTC.

The CDR3 DNA is TGCGCCAGCAGCCAAGGGGCGCTAGGGGAGACCCAGTACTTC. Amino acids: CASSQGALGETQYF. The chain uses TRBV4-1 and TRBJ2-5; D call uncertain. V dropped 1 base and J dropped 5 bases, with 11 bases sitting between them. The CDR3 sequence is 14 residues long. CDR1 MGHRA and CDR2 YSYEKL come from the germline V gene.

The chain has TRBV20-1 and TRBJ2-5; D ambiguous. The CDR3 length is 12 residues. V was trimmed by 6 bases and J by 4 bases, leaving 12 bases between them. Germline assignment: CDR1 DFQATT and CDR2 SNEGSKA (reference sequence). The CDR3 is CSAKAAAETQYF. DNA of the CDR3: TGCAGTGCCAAGGCAGCAGCAGAGACCCAGTACTTC.